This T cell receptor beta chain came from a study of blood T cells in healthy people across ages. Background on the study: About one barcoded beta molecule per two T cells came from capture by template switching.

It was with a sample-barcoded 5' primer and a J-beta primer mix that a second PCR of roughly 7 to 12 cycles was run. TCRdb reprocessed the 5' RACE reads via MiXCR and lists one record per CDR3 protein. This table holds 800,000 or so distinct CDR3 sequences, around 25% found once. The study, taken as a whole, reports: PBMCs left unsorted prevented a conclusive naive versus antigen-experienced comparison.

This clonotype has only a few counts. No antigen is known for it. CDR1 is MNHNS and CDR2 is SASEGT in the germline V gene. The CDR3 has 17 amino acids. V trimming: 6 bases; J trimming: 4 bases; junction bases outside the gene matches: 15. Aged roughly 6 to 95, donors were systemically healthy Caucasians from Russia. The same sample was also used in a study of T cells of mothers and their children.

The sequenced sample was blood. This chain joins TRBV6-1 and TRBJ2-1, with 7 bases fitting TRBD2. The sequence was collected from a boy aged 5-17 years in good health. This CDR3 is CASRAGTTGIYYNEQFF. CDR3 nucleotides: TGTGCCAGCAGGGCCGGGACTACCGGCATATATTACAATGAGCAGTTCTTC.